Below, 19 T cell receptor beta chains from the same sample are listed, as sequenced in a study of spatial heterogeneity in lung cancer. Indicated time point: sample taken at primary tumor resection. TCRdb fed the 5' RACE reads into MiXCR, producing one record per CDR3 protein. Of about 92,000 distinct CDR3 sequences in the sample, 10% to 15% were seen once. This specimen consisted of PBMCs, obtained at surgery. These receptors were taken from a male donor with early-stage non-small cell lung cancer.

This sequence joins TRBV20-1 and TRBJ2-2; D might be TRBD1 or TRBD2, each matching 5 bases. There are 14 residues in the CDR3. Trimming took 2 bases from V and 5 from J, leaving 12 bases between them. CDR1 is DFQATT and CDR2 is SNEGSKA in the germline V gene (reference sequence). The CDR3 sequence is CSARRPGPTGELFF. CDR3 nucleotides: TGCAGTGCTAGACGTCCGGGGCCAACCGGGGAGCTGTTTTTT.

The V gene is TRBV13, the J gene TRBJ1-1; no reliable D call. The V gene lost 6 bases and the J gene lost 5 bases, with 13 bases spanning the gap. Germline CDR1 reads PRHDT; CDR2 reads FYEKMQ (reference sequence). CDR3 length: 13 amino acids. The CDR3 bases are TGTGCCAGCAGGCCTGGAGGGAGGACTGAAGCTTTCTTT. Its protein is CASRPGGRTEAFF. Using reference TRBV13 and TRBJ1-1 for the parts outside the CDR3, the full variable domain is AAGVIQSPRHLIKEKRETATLKCYPIPRHDTVYWYQQGPGQDPQFLISFYEKMQSDKGSIPDRFSAQQFSDYHSELNMSSLELGDSALYFCASRPGGRTEAFFGQGTRLTVV.

This sequence joins TRBV7-9 and TRBJ2-7, with a weak D call TRBD2 (6 bases). This CDR3 comprises 14 residues. Germline V gives CDR1 SEHNR, CDR2 FQNEAQ (reference sequence). Trimming took off 4 bases at V and 3 bases at J, with 13 bases between the two ends. CDR3 nucleotide sequence: TGTGCCAGCAGCTACGGACTAACCCGCTACGAGCAGTACTTC. Amino acids: CASSYGLTRYEQYF.

Note on this clonotype: A single base separates this from a much larger clone, so it may be a read error. The gene calls are TRBV7-9 and TRBJ2-7, with 7 bases identical to TRBD1. This CDR3 is 14 amino acids long. Germline V gene sequence: CDR1 SEHNR, CDR2 FQNEAQ (reference sequence). The CDR3 reads CAGSNRDRPDEQYF. DNA for the CDR3: TGTGCCGGCAGCAACCGGGACAGACCCGACGAGCAGTACTTC.

The chain recombines TRBV10-3 with TRBJ2-7, with 11 bases lining up with TRBD1. Trimming took 6 bases from V and 7 from J; bases not matched to a gene: 11. The CDR3 is made up of 15 amino acids. Germline V CDR1 and CDR2: ENHRY, SYGVKD. CDR3 amino acids: CAISRAGQGAGEQYF. CDR3 nucleotides: TGTGCCATCAGCCGGGCAGGACAGGGGGCCGGGGAGCAGTACTTC.

The rearrangement uses TRBV14 and TRBJ2-3; D is undetermined. CDR3 length: 14 amino acids. V was clipped by 0 bases and J by 6 bases, with 10 bases between them. Germline V CDR1 and CDR2: SGHDN, FVKESK. The CDR3 loop is CASSQEVGWDTQYF. The DNA for the CDR3 is TGTGCCAGCAGCCAAGAGGTCGGCTGGGATACGCAGTATTTT.

The sample holds a few counts of this clonotype. This sequence joins TRBV5-1 and TRBJ2-3; D unresolved. V was shortened by 0 bases and J by 4 bases, with 6 bases between the two germline ends. Germline CDR1 reads SGHRS; CDR2 reads YFSETQ. CDR3 size: 13 residues. CDR3 DNA: TGCGCCAGCAGCTTGGAGTTCCCAGATACGCAGTATTTT. The encoded protein is CASSLEFPDTQYF.

The chain uses TRBV2 and TRBJ1-2; D ambiguous. Per the germline V gene, CDR1 is SNHLY and CDR2 is FYNNEI. CDR3 size: 15 residues. The V gene lost 1 base and the J gene lost 5 bases, with 14 bases spanning the gap. The CDR3: CASSEGVSDGYGYTF. The CDR3 bases are TGTGCCAGCAGTGAAGGTGTATCGGACGGGTATGGCTACACCTTC.

The V and J genes are TRBV21-1 and TRBJ1-5; the table's D call, TRBD1, has no DNA check behind it. TRBV21-1 is a known pseudogene. CDR3 length: 17 residues. CDR3 protein: CASSKVLDRNSNQPQHF. CDR3 sequence (DNA): TGTGCCAGCAGCAAAGTGCTGGACAGAAATAGCAATCAGCCCCAGCATTTT.

This clonotype was seen a handful of times. The genes are TRBV20-1 and TRBJ2-1, with unresolved D. The germline V and J ends were trimmed by 6 bases and 4 bases, with 16 bases remaining between them. This CDR3 region has 14 residues. Germline V gene lookup returns CDR1 DFQATT and CDR2 SNEGSKA (reference sequence). CDR3 coding DNA: TGCAGTGCCCTTCAGGCGACCTATTACAATGAGCAGTTCTTC. The encoded protein is CSALQATYYNEQFF.

This chain connects TRBV5-1 to TRBJ1-2; D possibly corresponds to TRBD1 (5 bases). Deletions cut 4 bases from V and 2 bases from J, with 18 bases between. The CDR3 has 16 amino acids. In germline, CDR1 is SGHRS, CDR2 YFSETQ. In DNA form, the CDR3 reads TGCGCCAGCAGCCTGGATGGGGTAGGGACCAACTATGGCTACACCTTC. Amino acids: CASSLDGVGTNYGYTF.

This clonotype was seen only a few times. The chain recombines TRBV7-2 with TRBJ2-3; D is possibly TRBD2 (6 bases). The CDR3 is 15 residues long. Trimming took off 0 bases at V and 2 bases at J, with 9 bases between the two ends. Germline V gene data show CDR1 as SGHTA and CDR2 as FQGNSA. CDR3 in amino acids: CASSLAAGPTDTQYF. CDR3 DNA sequence: TGTGCCAGCAGCTTAGCAGCGGGCCCCACAGATACGCAGTATTTT.

This chain joins TRBV7-2 and TRBJ1-5; D ambiguous. V was trimmed by 5 bases and J by 4 bases, leaving 6 bases between them. Germline CDR1 and CDR2: SGHTA and FQGNSA. The CDR3 is 12 residues long. Written as DNA, the CDR3 is TGTGCCAGCAGCCTGGAAAATCAGCCCCAGCATTTT. The encoded protein is CASSLENQPQHF. The full variable domain, completed using reference TRBV7-2 and TRBJ1-5, is GAGVSQSPSNKVTEKGKDVELRCDPISGHTALYWYRQSLGQGLEFLIYFQGNSAPDKSGLPSDRFSAERTGGSVSTLTIQRTQQEDSAVYLCASSLENQPQHFGDGTRLSIL.

The chain has TRBV12-3 or TRBV12-4 and TRBJ1-2; D is ambiguous. Trimming removed 3 bases at V and 7 bases at J, with 15 bases between. The CDR3 consists of 14 residues. CDR3 region: CASSFRSRNLGYTF. DNA of the CDR3: TGTGCCAGCAGTTTTCGCTCACGCAACCTTGGCTACACCTTC.

The sample holds many counts of this clonotype. The rearrangement links TRBV3-1 to TRBJ1-1; D is perhaps TRBD1 (5 bases). Germline V gene lookup returns CDR1 LGHDT and CDR2 YNNKEL (reference sequence). This CDR3 region has 14 residues. V lost 4 bases and J 2 bases, leaving 11 bases between the germline ends. CDR3 DNA sequence: TGTGCCAGCAGCCTCGAGGGGAGAAACACTGAAGCTTTCTTT. Residues: CASSLEGRNTEAFF.

This clonotype turned up a few times. The chain couples TRBV20-1 to TRBJ2-7; TRBD2 matches 10 bases. Germline CDR1 is DFQATT and CDR2 is SNEGSKA (reference sequence). Losses at the gene ends were 1 base for V and 0 bases for J; bases not matched to a gene: 12. This CDR3 region has 18 residues. CDR3: CSARVLPAGGPFSYEQYF. CDR3 nucleotides: TGCAGTGCTAGAGTGTTGCCAGCGGGGGGGCCTTTCTCCTACGAGCAGTACTTC.

This clonotype showed up many times. The chain combines TRBV5-1 with TRBJ2-5, with D unclear. CDR1 and CDR2 from the germline V gene are SGHRS and YFSETQ. V lost 0 bases to trimming and J lost 5 bases, with 14 bases between them. The CDR3 is 15 residues long. CDR3 coding DNA: TGCGCCAGCAGCTTGGAGGCGTCCGTACCGGAGACCCAGTACTTC. As protein: CASSLEASVPETQYF.

This clonotype showed up just a few times. This chain joins TRBV6-2 or TRBV6-3 and TRBJ2-4; tentative D call: TRBD2 (5 bases). CDR3 length: 15 residues. Germline V gene lookup returns CDR1 MNHEY and CDR2 SVGEGT. V lost 4 bases and J 3 bases, leaving 13 bases between the germline ends. Here the CDR3 reads CASSSQRLHKNIQYF. The CDR3 DNA follows: TGTGCCAGCAGTTCTCAGCGGTTGCACAAAAACATTCAGTACTTC.

J is TRBJ2-5 and V is TRBV30; a possible D gene is TRBD1 (6 bases). CDR3 length: 12 residues. CDR1 GTSNPN and CDR2 SVGIG come from the germline V gene (reference sequence). V was shortened by 0 bases and J by 4 bases, with 6 bases between the two germline ends. The CDR3 coding sequence is TGTGCCTGGAGTGTAGGGGGAGAGACCCAGTACTTC. It codes for CAWSVGGETQYF.